These 5 T cell receptor beta chains share one sample of origin, sequenced in a study of shared clonotypes between healthy human individuals. Profiling relied on immunoSEQ multiplex PCR, and the TCRdb table lists in-frame clones only, not all of them. The sample shows 110,000 or so clones, 55% to 80% of them seen only once. Sequences were obtained from memory CD8+ T cells sorted from blood. Sample subset: CD45RO+ cells pooled with CCR7-negative TemRA cells. These receptors were collected from a woman in her twenties or thirties in good health.

This clone was detected a few times. The gene calls are TRBV2 and TRBJ2-2; D may match TRBD1 or TRBD2 (5 bases each). The ends were cut back, 3 bases at V and 5 bases at J, with 10 bases in the middle. This CDR3 contains 14 residues. CDR1 and CDR2 from the germline V gene are SNHLY and FYNNEI. This chain's CDR3 is CASSDRDLTGELFF. The CDR3 nucleotides read TGTGCCAGCAGTGATAGGGACCTAACCGGGGAGCTGTTTTTT.

The chain is built from TRBV5-4 and TRBJ2-1; TRBD2 is a possible D gene (5 bases). Trimming took 4 bases from V and 8 from J, leaving 25 bases between them. The CDR3 has 17 amino acids. Germline assignment: CDR1 SGHNT and CDR2 YYREEE (reference sequence). The CDR3 DNA is TGTGCCAGCAGCCTAACGACTATGGCGGCTCGTACACATGAGCAGTTCTTC. Translating it yields CASSLTTMAARTHEQFF.

This chain joins TRBV5-1 and TRBJ2-3; D unclear. The CDR3 runs 16 residues. V lost 4 bases and J lost 2, with 17 bases in between. CDR1 and CDR2 (germline): SGHRS, YFSETQ. This CDR3 is CASSPVTLRYTDTQYF. DNA for the CDR3: TGCGCCAGCAGCCCGGTAACCCTTAGGTACACAGATACGCAGTATTTT.

This chain joins TRBV28 and TRBJ2-5; 11 bases fit TRBD2. This CDR3 comprises 17 residues. V lost 5 bases and J lost 2; bases outside the gene matches: 10. The germline gives CDR1 MDHEN, CDR2 SYDVKM. DNA of the CDR3: TGTGCCAGCAGTCTAGATACTAGCGGGAGTTTTCAAGAGACCCAGTACTTC. Protein product: CASSLDTSGSFQETQYF.

The CDR3 nucleotides are TGTGCCAGCAGCTTAGTGAGGGCAGGGGGCATCGAGCAGTACTTC. It encodes CASSLVRAGGIEQYF. The V and J genes are TRBV7-2 and TRBJ2-7; 8 bases fit TRBD1. Germline loops: CDR1 SGHTA, CDR2 FQGNSA. This CDR3 is built from 15 residues. J lost 6 bases, V lost 1 base, and 8 bases had no gene match.